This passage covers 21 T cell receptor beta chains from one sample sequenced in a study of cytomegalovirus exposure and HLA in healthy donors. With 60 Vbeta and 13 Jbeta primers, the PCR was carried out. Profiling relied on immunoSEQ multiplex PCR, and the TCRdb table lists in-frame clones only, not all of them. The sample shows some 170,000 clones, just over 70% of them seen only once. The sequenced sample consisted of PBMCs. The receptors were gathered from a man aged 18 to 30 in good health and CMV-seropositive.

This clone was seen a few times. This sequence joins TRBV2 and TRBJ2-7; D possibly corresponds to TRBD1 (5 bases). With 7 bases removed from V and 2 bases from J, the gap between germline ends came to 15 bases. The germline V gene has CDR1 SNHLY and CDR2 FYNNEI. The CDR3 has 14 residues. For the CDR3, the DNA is TGTGCCAGCAAGAGGACATCCGAAACCTACGAGCAGTACGTC. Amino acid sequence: CASKRTSETYEQYV.

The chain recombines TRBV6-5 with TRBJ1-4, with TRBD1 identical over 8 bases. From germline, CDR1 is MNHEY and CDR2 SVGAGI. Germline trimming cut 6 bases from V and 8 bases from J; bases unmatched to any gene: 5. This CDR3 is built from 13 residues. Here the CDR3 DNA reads TGTGCCAGCAGCCGACAGGGGTTCGAAAAACTGTTTTTT. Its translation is CASSRQGFEKLFF.

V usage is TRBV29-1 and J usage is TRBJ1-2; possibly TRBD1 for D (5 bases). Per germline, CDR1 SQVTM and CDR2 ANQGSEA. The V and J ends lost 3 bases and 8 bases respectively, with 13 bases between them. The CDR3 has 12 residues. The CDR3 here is CSVDNGAGGYTF. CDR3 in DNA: TGCAGCGTTGATAATGGGGCTGGCGGCTACACCTTC.

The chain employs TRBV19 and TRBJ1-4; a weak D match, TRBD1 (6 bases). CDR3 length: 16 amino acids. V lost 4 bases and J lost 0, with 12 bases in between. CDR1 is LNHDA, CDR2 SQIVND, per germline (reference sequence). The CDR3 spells CASSNGQKTTNEKLFF. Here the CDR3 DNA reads TGTGCCAGTAGTAACGGACAGAAGACAACTAATGAAAAACTGTTTTTT.

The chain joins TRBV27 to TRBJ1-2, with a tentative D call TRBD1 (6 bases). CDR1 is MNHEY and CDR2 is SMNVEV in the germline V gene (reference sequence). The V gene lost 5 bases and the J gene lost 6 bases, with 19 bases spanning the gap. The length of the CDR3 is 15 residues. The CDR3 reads CASSLLQDSSDGYTF. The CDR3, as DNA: TGTGCCAGCAGTCTACTACAGGACAGTTCGGATGGCTACACCTTC.

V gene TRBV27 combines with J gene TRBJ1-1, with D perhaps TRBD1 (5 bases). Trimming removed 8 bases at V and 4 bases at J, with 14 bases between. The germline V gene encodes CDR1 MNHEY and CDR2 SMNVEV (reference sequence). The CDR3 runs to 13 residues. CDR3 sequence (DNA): TGTGCCAGCGGACAACAGGCTCGCACTGAAGCTTTCTTT. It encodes CASGQQARTEAFF.

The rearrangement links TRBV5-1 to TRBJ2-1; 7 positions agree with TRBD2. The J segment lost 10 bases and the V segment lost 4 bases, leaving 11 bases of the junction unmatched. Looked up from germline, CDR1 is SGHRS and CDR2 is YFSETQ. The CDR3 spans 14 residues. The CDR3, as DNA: TGCGCCAGCAGCAACAGGACTAGTTATGGAGAGCAGTTCTTC. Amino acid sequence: CASSNRTSYGEQFF. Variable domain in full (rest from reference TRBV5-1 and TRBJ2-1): KAGVTQTPRYLIKTRGQQVTLSCSPISGHRSVSWYQQTPGQGLQFLFEYFSETQRNKGNFPGRFSGRQFSNSRSEMNVSTLELGDSALYLCASSNRTSYGEQFFGPGTRLTVL.

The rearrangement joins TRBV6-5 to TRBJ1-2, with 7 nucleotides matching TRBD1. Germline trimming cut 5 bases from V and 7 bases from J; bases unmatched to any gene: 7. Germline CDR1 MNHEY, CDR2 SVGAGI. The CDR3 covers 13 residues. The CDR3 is CASSRTGVRGYTF. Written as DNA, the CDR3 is TGTGCCAGCAGTCGAACAGGGGTGCGTGGCTACACCTTC.

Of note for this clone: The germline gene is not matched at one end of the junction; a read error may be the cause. The CDR3 region is CASSLDGSWRDF. The CDR3 nucleotides read TGTGCCAGCAGCCTCGACGGATCCTGGCGGGATTTT. The chain links TRBV7-9 to TRBJ2-3, with D possibly matching TRBD2 (5 bases). This CDR3 is 12 amino acids long. Germline lookup yields CDR1 SEHNR and CDR2 FQNEAQ (reference sequence).

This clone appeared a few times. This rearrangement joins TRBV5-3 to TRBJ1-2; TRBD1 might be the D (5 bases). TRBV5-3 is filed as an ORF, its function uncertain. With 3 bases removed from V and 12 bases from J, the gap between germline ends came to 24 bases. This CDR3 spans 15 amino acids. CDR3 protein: CARSSGQGTFFSHTF. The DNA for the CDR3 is TGTGCCAGAAGCTCCGGACAAGGCACTTTCTTTAGCCACACCTTC.

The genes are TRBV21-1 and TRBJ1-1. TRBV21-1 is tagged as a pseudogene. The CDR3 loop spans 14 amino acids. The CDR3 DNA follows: TGTGCCAGCAGCAAAGTTTTACGGGGCACTGAAGCTTTCTTT. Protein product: CASSKVLRGTEAFF.

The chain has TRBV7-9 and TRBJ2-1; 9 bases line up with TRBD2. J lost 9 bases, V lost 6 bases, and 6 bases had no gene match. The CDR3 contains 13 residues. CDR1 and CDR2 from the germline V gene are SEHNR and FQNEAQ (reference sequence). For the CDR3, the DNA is TGTGCCAGCAGTATAGCGGGAGCGCCTGAGCAGTTCTTC. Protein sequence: CASSIAGAPEQFF.

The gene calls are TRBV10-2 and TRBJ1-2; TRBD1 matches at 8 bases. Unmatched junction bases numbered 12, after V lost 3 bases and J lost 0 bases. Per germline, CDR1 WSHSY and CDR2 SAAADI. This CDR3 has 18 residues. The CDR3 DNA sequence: TGCGCCAGCAGTGAAGGCCCCCAGGGGGCACCTACTAACTATGGCTACACCTTC. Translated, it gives CASSEGPQGAPTNYGYTF.

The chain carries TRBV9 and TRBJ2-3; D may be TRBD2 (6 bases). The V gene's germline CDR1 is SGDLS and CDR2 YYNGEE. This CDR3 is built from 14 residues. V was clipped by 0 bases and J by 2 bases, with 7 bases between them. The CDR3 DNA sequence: TGTGCCAGCAGCGTAGGGGGGGACACAGATACGCAGTATTTT. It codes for CASSVGGDTDTQYF.

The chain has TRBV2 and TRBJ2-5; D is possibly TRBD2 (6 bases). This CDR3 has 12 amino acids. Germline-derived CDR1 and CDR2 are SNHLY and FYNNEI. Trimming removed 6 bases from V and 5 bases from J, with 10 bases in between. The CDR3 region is CASSPGLETQYF. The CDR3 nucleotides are TGTGCCAGCAGCCCGGGACTTGAGACCCAGTACTTC.

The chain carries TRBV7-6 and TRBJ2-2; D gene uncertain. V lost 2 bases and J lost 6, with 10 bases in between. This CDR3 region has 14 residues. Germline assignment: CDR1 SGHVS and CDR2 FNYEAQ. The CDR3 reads CASSLNTLAGELFF. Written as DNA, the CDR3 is TGTGCCAGCAGCTTAAATACTCTCGCCGGGGAGCTGTTTTTT.

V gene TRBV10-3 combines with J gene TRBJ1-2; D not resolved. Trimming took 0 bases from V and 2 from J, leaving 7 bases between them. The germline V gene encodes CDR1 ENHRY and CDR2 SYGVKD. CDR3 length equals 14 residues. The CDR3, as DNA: TGTGCCATCAGTGAGTCGAGGGTGAACTATGGCTACACCTTC. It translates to CAISESRVNYGYTF.

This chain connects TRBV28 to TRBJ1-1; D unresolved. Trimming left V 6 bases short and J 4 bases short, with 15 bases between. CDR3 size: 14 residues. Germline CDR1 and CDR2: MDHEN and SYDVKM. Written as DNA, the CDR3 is TGTGCCAGCAGCATCCCAGCCCGCGGCACTGAAGCTTTCTTT. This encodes CASSIPARGTEAFF.

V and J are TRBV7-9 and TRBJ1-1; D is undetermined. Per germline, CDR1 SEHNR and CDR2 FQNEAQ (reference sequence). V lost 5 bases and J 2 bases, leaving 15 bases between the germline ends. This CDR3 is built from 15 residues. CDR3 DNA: TGTGCCAGCAGCGATACAGTGATCGGAAACACTGAAGCTTTCTTT. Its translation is CASSDTVIGNTEAFF. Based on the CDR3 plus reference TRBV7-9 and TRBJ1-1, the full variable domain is DTGVSQNPRHKITKRGQNVTFRCDPISEHNRLYWYRQTLGQGPEFLTYFQNEAQLEKSRLLSDRFSAERPKGSFSTLEIQRTEQGDSAMYLCASSDTVIGNTEAFFGQGTRLTVV.

The CDR3, as DNA: TGTGCCAGCAAACACAGGGGGAGCGGGGCAGATACGCAGTATTTT. Amino acid sequence: CASKHRGSGADTQYF. This chain uses TRBV28 with TRBJ2-3; D may be TRBD1 (8 bases). The CDR3 totals 15 residues. The V and J ends lost 7 bases and 4 bases respectively, with 18 bases between them. Germline V gene lookup returns CDR1 MDHEN and CDR2 SYDVKM.

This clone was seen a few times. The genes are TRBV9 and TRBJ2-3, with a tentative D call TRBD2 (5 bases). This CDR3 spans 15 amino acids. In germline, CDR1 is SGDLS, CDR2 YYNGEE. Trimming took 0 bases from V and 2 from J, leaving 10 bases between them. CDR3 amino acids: CASSVEDGNTDTQYF. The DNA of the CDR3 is TGTGCCAGCAGCGTAGAGGACGGGAACACAGATACGCAGTATTTT.